The clone carrying this T cell receptor (beta chain) was picked up a small number of times. Using a J-beta primer mix together with a sample-barcoded 5' primer, a second PCR was run for about 6 to 11 cycles. TCRdb recomputed calls from the 5' RACE reads with MiXCR, one row per CDR3 protein. The sample lists about 1.5 million distinct CDR3 sequences; 35% to 45% were seen once. The data originate from a study of blood T cells in healthy people across ages. The germline CDR1 and CDR2 sequences are MNHNY and SVGAGI (reference sequence). Trimming at V came to 5 bases and at J to 4 bases, leaving 6 bases not matched to a gene. This CDR3 is built from 14 residues.

The chain links TRBV6-6 to TRBJ2-5; 8 bases match TRBD2. The material sequenced was blood. This clonotype originated in a woman younger than 30 in good health. In nucleotides, the CDR3 is TGTGCCAGCAGTCAGGGACTAGGTCGAGAGACCCAGTACTTC. Translation: CASSQGLGRETQYF.